This entry is about one T cell receptor beta chain. This CDR3 has 11 residues. The germline V gene encodes CDR1 ENHRY and CDR2 SYGVKD. Unmatched junction bases numbered 1, after V lost 9 bases and J lost 5 bases. These data are taken from a study of blood T cell repertoires in COVID-19. The repertoire was sequenced with immunoSEQ multiplex PCR; TCRdb's copy has only in-frame clones and lacks some. The sample yields some 400,000 clones, 85% to 90% seen once. This sequence joins TRBV10-3 and TRBJ2-1, with TRBD1 identical over 7 bases. The source material was peripheral blood. The receptor was derived from a man aged 18 to 29 with active or convalescent COVID-19. As DNA, the CDR3 is TGTGCCATGGGACAGCACAATGAGCAGTTCTTC. Amino acid sequence: CAMGQHNEQFF.